This T cell receptor beta chain is drawn from a study of CD8 T cells in Susac syndrome. V was clipped by 2 bases and J by 3 bases, with 11 bases between them. The CDR3 runs 14 residues. Germline values: CDR1 MNHEY, CDR2 SVGEGT. The RNA input was about 0.5 to 1 ug, and it was reverse transcribed with random hexamers. TCRdb reprocessed the immunoSEQ multiplex PCR reads with MiXCR, giving one entry per CDR3 protein. Of around 80,000 distinct CDR3 sequences listed, approximately 95% are singletons. V and J are TRBV6-2 or TRBV6-3 and TRBJ2-7, with D perhaps matching TRBD1 (6 bases). The clonotype comes from a human donor with Susac syndrome. Sequencing was carried out using CD8+ T cells from PBMCs. Written as DNA, the CDR3 is TGTGCCAGCAGTTACGTGGACAGCATCTACGAGCAGTACTTC. Translating gives CASSYVDSIYEQYF.